This is a list of T cell receptor beta chains from one sample in a study of OX40 agonist ivuxolimab in advanced cancers. Clones were sequenced by immunoSEQ multiplex PCR, and TCRdb holds only the in-frame ones, with some missing. The repertoire consists of about 100,000 clones, with approximately 90% occurring once and the leading ten covering less than 0.2%. Sequencing used CD4+ or CD8+ T cells sorted from blood, obtained in a trial of the OX40 agonist ivuxolimab. These receptors came from an adult with an advanced solid tumor such as melanoma, head and neck, liver or kidney cancer. Each CDR3 is given with its conserved first and last residue. Fields, in order: D gene, J gene, clone size, V gene, CDR3 DNA, CDR3 protein. The D gene is left open where the match is weak. Clone size is given for some rows only: seen once, a few or many times, or a class if the clone is expanded.

.	TRBJ1-1	.	TRBV19	TGTGCCAGTAATGAACTGGGGGTCAGGGCTGAAGCTTTCTTT	CASNELGVRAEAFF
TRBD1	TRBJ1-2	.	TRBV29-1	TGCAGCGCGGGACAGGGCTATGGCTACACCTTC	CSAGQGYGYTF
.	TRBJ2-7	once	TRBV29-1	TGCAGCGTTGCGAAAGGTGGGGCCTACGAGCAGTACTTC	CSVAKGGAYEQYF
TRBD2	TRBJ2-7	few	TRBV6-5	TGTGCCAGCAGTACCCGAGCGGGACGTTACTACGAGCAGTACTTC	CASSTRAGRYYEQYF
.	TRBJ1-4	.	TRBV2	TGTGCCAGCAGTCCCATAGAGGCCCGTGAAAAACTGTTTTTT	CASSPIEAREKLFF
TRBD1	TRBJ2-2	once	TRBV18	TGTGCCAGCTCACGTGGGACAGCAACGAACACCGGGGAGCTGTTTTTT	CASSRGTATNTGELFF
TRBD1	TRBJ1-2	.	TRBV27	TGTGCCAGCAGTTTAACCTCAGGGGGTTCTAACTATGGCTACACCTTC	CASSLTSGGSNYGYTF
.	TRBJ2-1	.	TRBV5-4	TGTGCCAGCAGCCCCCCATCCGGCCCGTTCTTCTTC	CASSPPSGPFFF
.	TRBJ1-1	once	TRBV5-1	TGCGCCAGCAGCTTGGGGCCGTCTACGAACACTGAAGCTTTCTTT	CASSLGPSTNTEAFF
TRBD1	TRBJ2-5	.	TRBV6-1	TGTGCCAGCAGTGGGCTCGGACAGGGGTATGGGACCCAGTACTTC	CASSGLGQGYGTQYF
.	TRBJ1-1	.	TRBV5-1	TGCGCCAGCAGCGGGGAGGCCCTGCTGGAAGCTTTCTTT	CASSGEALLEAFF
.	TRBJ2-7	.	TRBV2	TGTGCCAGCAGTTTTCCGGGGGTCTACGAGCAGTACTTC	CASSFPGVYEQYF
.	TRBJ1-2	.	TRBV27	TGTGCCAGCAGGAGGGACGGTCACTATGGCTACACCTTC	CASRRDGHYGYTF
TRBD1	TRBJ1-2	.	TRBV19	TGTGCCAGTAGTACCACCGGGACAGGAGTCACTAACTATGGCTACACCTTC	CASSTTGTGVTNYGYTF
TRBD2	TRBJ2-7	.	TRBV29-1	TGCAGCGTGGGGGGGACTCTTTTATACGAGCAGTACTTC	CSVGGTLLYEQYF
.	TRBJ1-1	once	TRBV6-5	TGTGCCAGCACCACGGGCCTTTCGAACACTGAAGCTTTCTTT	CASTTGLSNTEAFF
TRBD2	TRBJ2-5	.	TRBV25-1	TGTGCCAGCAGTCCCCTGGTCGGGAGGGAGACCCAGTACTTC	CASSPLVGRETQYF
TRBD1	TRBJ2-2	.	TRBV28	TGTGCCAGCAGTTTATTGGGGACAGGGTTTATCGGGGAGCTGTTTTTT	CASSLLGTGFIGELFF
.	TRBJ1-2	once	TRBV5-5	TGTGCCAGCAGCTTCCCCCCGGGATACGGCTACACCTTC	CASSFPPGYGYTF
.	TRBJ2-3	few	TRBV9	TGTGCCAGCACCGCGGACCAAGTCAATACGCAGTATTTT	CASTADQVNTQYF
.	TRBJ2-7	.	TRBV2	TGTGCCAGCAAACAGGACTACGAGCAGTACTTC	CASKQDYEQYF
.	TRBJ2-6	once	TRBV27	TGTGCCAGCAGCCTTCAGGGATTTTACTCTGGGGCCAACGTCCTGACTTTC	CASSLQGFYSGANVLTF
.	TRBJ1-5	.	TRBV28	TGTGCCAGCAGCTCCATCCTGGGGGCGTTTCAGCCCCAGCATTTT	CASSSILGAFQPQHF
TRBD1	TRBJ1-2	.	TRBV28	TGTGCCAGCAGTTCAGGGGGCGCCCATGGCTACACCTTC	CASSSGGAHGYTF
TRBD1	TRBJ1-3	.	TRBV5-1	TGCGCCAGCAGCTTCGGACAGGGGGGCTCTGGAAACACCATATATTTT	CASSFGQGGSGNTIYF
.	TRBJ1-5	.	TRBV9	TGTGCCAGCAGCGGTACAGGGAATCAGCCCCAGCATTTT	CASSGTGNQPQHF
.	TRBJ2-7	.	TRBV27	TGTGCCAGCAGTGGACTGACAGGCGGCTACGAGCAGTACTTC	CASSGLTGGYEQYF
.	TRBJ2-1	once	TRBV6-6	TGTGCCAGCACTGATCCGGGGGGCGCGAGGAAAGATGAGCAGTTCTTC	CASTDPGGARKDEQFF
TRBD1	TRBJ1-6	.	TRBV13	TGTGCCAGCAGCCATCGACAGGGAGTCTATAATTCACCCCTCCACTTT	CASSHRQGVYNSPLHF
.	TRBJ2-3	.	TRBV19	TGTGCCAGTAGCCCAGTCCGAGCAGATACGCAGTATTTT	CASSPVRADTQYF
.	TRBJ2-3	.	TRBV9	TGTGCCAGCAGCGTAGCCTACACAGATACGCAGTATTTT	CASSVAYTDTQYF
TRBD2	TRBJ2-3	.	TRBV29-1	TGCAGCGTTTCCGCGGGAGGTGCAGATACGCAGTATTTT	CSVSAGGADTQYF
.	TRBJ2-5	once	TRBV27	TGTGCCAGCAGTTTCGGACCGTGGGAGACCCAGTACTTC	CASSFGPWETQYF
.	TRBJ1-1	few	TRBV5-4	TGTGCCAGCAGCTTCCCGGCAGGAGTAAACACTGAAGCTTTCTTT	CASSFPAGVNTEAFF
.	TRBJ2-4	.	TRBV2	TGTGCCAGCAGTGAATCCGAGTTTAGTTTAAACATTCAGTACTTC	CASSESEFSLNIQYF
.	TRBJ1-4	.	TRBV27	TGTGCCAGCAGTCCGAACAGGCTTAATGAAAAACTGTTTTTT	CASSPNRLNEKLFF
.	TRBJ1-3	.	TRBV4-1	TGCGCCAGCAGCCATCCCTCCCCTTTCTCTGGAAACACCATATATTTT	CASSHPSPFSGNTIYF
TRBD1	TRBJ1-2	.	TRBV6-5	TGTGCCAGCAGTTACTGGGACAGGGATGGCTACACCTTC	CASSYWDRDGYTF